The present T cell receptor (beta chain) was sequenced within a study of blood T cell repertoires in COVID-19. Assay: immunoSEQ multiplex PCR; the TCRdb copy retains only in-frame clones and omits some. This table holds 100,000 to 150,000 clones, around 89% found once. V trimming: 5 bases; J trimming: 9 bases; junction bases outside the gene matches: 10. CDR1 is LGHNA and CDR2 is YSLEER in the germline V gene. The CDR3 sequence is 16 residues long. This clone came up once. The sequence came from a man between 60 and 75 years old with COVID-19, enrolled during active disease. The source material was peripheral blood. The chain recombines TRBV4-3 with TRBJ2-1; 13 nucleotides agree with TRBD2. CDR3 region: CASSSILAGGLGEQFF. Written as DNA, the CDR3 is TGCGCCAGCAGCTCCATACTAGCGGGGGGGCTGGGTGAGCAGTTCTTC.